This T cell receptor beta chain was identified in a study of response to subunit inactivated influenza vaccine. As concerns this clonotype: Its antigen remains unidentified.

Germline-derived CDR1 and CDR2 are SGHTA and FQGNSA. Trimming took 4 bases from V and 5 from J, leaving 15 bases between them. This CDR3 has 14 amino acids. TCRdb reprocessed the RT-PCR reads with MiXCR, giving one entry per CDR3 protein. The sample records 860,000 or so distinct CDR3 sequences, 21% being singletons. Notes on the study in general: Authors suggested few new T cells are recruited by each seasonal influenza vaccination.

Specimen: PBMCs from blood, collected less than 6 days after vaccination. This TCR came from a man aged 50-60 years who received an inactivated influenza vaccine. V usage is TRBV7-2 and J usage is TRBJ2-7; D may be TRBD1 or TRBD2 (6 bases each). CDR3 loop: CASSSGRGDHEQYF. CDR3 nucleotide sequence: TGTGCCAGCAGCTCCGGAAGGGGGGACCACGAGCAGTACTTC.